This TCR beta chain was retrieved from a study of cytomegalovirus exposure and HLA in healthy donors. The CDR3 sequence is 15 residues long. The junction had 4 bases not matched to a gene; V was cut back by 2 bases and J by 3 bases. Germline loops: CDR1 SSHAT, CDR2 FNYEAQ (reference sequence). This clone was seen just once. Assay: immunoSEQ multiplex PCR; the TCRdb copy retains only in-frame clones and omits some. The data show under 250,000 clones, 85% to 90% seen once. This TCR came from a man in his late teens or twenties in good health and CMV-seronegative. Sequences were obtained from PBMCs. J is TRBJ2-7 and V is TRBV7-7, with 10 bases aligning to TRBD2. The CDR3 region is CASSLRAGGFYEQYF. The CDR3 nucleotides are TGTGCCAGCAGCTTACGAGCGGGAGGGTTCTACGAGCAGTACTTC.